This is a list of T cell receptor beta chains from one sample in a study of blood T cell repertoires in COVID-19. TCRdb's copy holds only in-frame clones and misses some; the assay was immunoSEQ multiplex PCR. The data contain under 300,000 clones, about 73% of them singletons. Material: peripheral blood. The receptors here all came from a woman of 80 years or more with acute or convalescent COVID-19. The CDR3 runs from the conserved cysteine through the conserved F or W. Where a row states a size, it is once, few, many or the class of an expanded clone; other rows omit it.

J gene: TRBJ1-5; clone size: .; V gene: TRBV3-1/TRBV3-2; CDR3 protein: CASSQNTGIGNQPQHF
J gene: TRBJ2-1; clone size: .; V gene: TRBV6-1; CDR3 protein: CASSEAPGIGEQFF
J gene: TRBJ2-7; clone size: .; V gene: TRBV2; CDR3 protein: CASGAMDGPYEQYF
J gene: TRBJ1-1; clone size: .; V gene: TRBV7-3; CDR3 protein: CASSLLRDTEAFF
J gene: TRBJ1-2; clone size: .; V gene: TRBV5-6; CDR3 protein: CASSLVSDGGYTF
J gene: TRBJ1-5; clone size: few; V gene: TRBV7-9; CDR3 protein: CASSLVRAGGVYSNQPQHF
J gene: TRBJ2-1; clone size: .; V gene: TRBV11-3; CDR3 protein: CASSLGQGNEQFF
J gene: TRBJ1-2; clone size: .; V gene: TRBV6-5; CDR3 protein: CASSYDGTNYGYTF
J gene: TRBJ2-2; clone size: .; V gene: TRBV2; CDR3 protein: CASIGLAGGGELFF
J gene: TRBJ1-1; clone size: many; V gene: TRBV2; CDR3 protein: CASKGQGAISNTEAFF
J gene: TRBJ2-3; clone size: .; V gene: TRBV4-3; CDR3 protein: CASSQGQAGGPGTDTQYF
J gene: TRBJ1-1; clone size: .; V gene: TRBV27; CDR3 protein: CASSLRGNTEAFF
J gene: TRBJ1-6; clone size: .; V gene: TRBV18; CDR3 protein: CASSPIHEQGNSPLHF
J gene: TRBJ2-7; clone size: few; V gene: TRBV6-2/TRBV6-3; CDR3 protein: CASSFERGGSYEQYF
J gene: TRBJ1-1; clone size: few; V gene: TRBV19; CDR3 protein: CASSKTGWDEAFF
J gene: TRBJ1-4; clone size: few; V gene: TRBV7-9; CDR3 protein: CASSENRGSDGKLFF
J gene: TRBJ1-5; clone size: .; V gene: TRBV18; CDR3 protein: CASSQFGTGGSNQPQHF
J gene: TRBJ2-5; clone size: .; V gene: TRBV5-5; CDR3 protein: CASSQDRVRGETQYF
J gene: TRBJ1-1; clone size: .; V gene: TRBV7-2; CDR3 protein: CASSWDRGEAFF
J gene: TRBJ2-3; clone size: .; V gene: TRBV7-3; CDR3 protein: CASSLSGGSDTQYF
J gene: TRBJ2-5; clone size: .; V gene: TRBV11-2; CDR3 protein: CASSLASGRRETQYF
J gene: TRBJ2-2; clone size: .; V gene: TRBV7-9; CDR3 protein: CASSFASGRATGELFF
J gene: TRBJ1-2; clone size: once; V gene: TRBV28; CDR3 protein: CASRGGGIRGNYGYTF
J gene: TRBJ2-3; clone size: .; V gene: TRBV18; CDR3 protein: CASSPRPTDTQYF
J gene: TRBJ2-1; clone size: once; V gene: TRBV6-5; CDR3 protein: CASRRNGGGYNEQFF
J gene: TRBJ1-3; clone size: .; V gene: TRBV7-9; CDR3 protein: CASSFLIENTIYF
J gene: TRBJ2-2; clone size: few; V gene: TRBV7-8; CDR3 protein: CASSRLRTGGSGELFF
J gene: TRBJ2-1; clone size: .; V gene: TRBV7-8; CDR3 protein: CASSEPGTGKGEQFF
J gene: TRBJ2-3; clone size: .; V gene: TRBV5-5; CDR3 protein: CASSSSRGQGVDTQYF
J gene: TRBJ2-1; clone size: .; V gene: TRBV10-3; CDR3 protein: CAISGSGMTYNEQFF
J gene: TRBJ2-1; clone size: .; V gene: TRBV25-1; CDR3 protein: CASRRPGTGIDEQFF
J gene: TRBJ2-5; clone size: .; V gene: TRBV7-2; CDR3 protein: CASSGDLWETQYF
J gene: TRBJ1-2; clone size: .; V gene: TRBV6-5; CDR3 protein: CASRDSRTESGYTF
J gene: TRBJ2-7; clone size: .; V gene: TRBV4-1; CDR3 protein: CASSLQAAAYEQYF
J gene: TRBJ1-1; clone size: once; V gene: TRBV19; CDR3 protein: CASSRGTLPTEAFF
J gene: TRBJ2-3; clone size: once; V gene: TRBV18; CDR3 protein: CASSPETSGDTQYF
J gene: TRBJ1-2; clone size: .; V gene: TRBV4-3; CDR3 protein: CASSQGHATNYGYTF
J gene: TRBJ1-4; clone size: few; V gene: TRBV4-3; CDR3 protein: CASSQDVPGDLNNEKLFF
J gene: TRBJ2-1; clone size: .; V gene: TRBV19; CDR3 protein: CASSKTGGSASWYNEQFF
J gene: TRBJ2-7; clone size: few; V gene: TRBV5-6; CDR3 protein: CASSLGLNPYEQYF
J gene: TRBJ2-6; clone size: .; V gene: TRBV19; CDR3 protein: CASNYLGQGRSGANVLTF
J gene: TRBJ1-4; clone size: once; V gene: TRBV29-1; CDR3 protein: CSVIKRDRGNEKLFF
J gene: TRBJ2-3; clone size: .; V gene: TRBV7-9; CDR3 protein: CASSFRIPAGGDTQYF
J gene: TRBJ1-2; clone size: .; V gene: TRBV19; CDR3 protein: CASSILGGYYGYTF
J gene: TRBJ1-6; clone size: .; V gene: TRBV3-1/TRBV3-2; CDR3 protein: CASSHSGGNSPLHF
J gene: TRBJ2-5; clone size: .; V gene: TRBV11-2; CDR3 protein: CASSKGQGTHQETQYF
J gene: TRBJ1-3; clone size: few; V gene: TRBV29-1; CDR3 protein: CSVTPERGSGNTIYF
J gene: TRBJ2-7; clone size: .; V gene: TRBV3-1/TRBV3-2; CDR3 protein: CASSQVAGDYEQYF
J gene: TRBJ2-1; clone size: many; V gene: TRBV7-6; CDR3 protein: CASSRFGTGELGSYNEQFF
J gene: TRBJ2-1; clone size: .; V gene: TRBV2; CDR3 protein: CASSVQREIGEQFF
J gene: TRBJ2-5; clone size: few; V gene: TRBV5-1; CDR3 protein: CASATRDYRQETQYF
J gene: TRBJ1-1; clone size: .; V gene: TRBV6-5; CDR3 protein: CASSYRQGFGTEAFF
J gene: TRBJ1-1; clone size: .; V gene: TRBV5-1; CDR3 protein: CASSLQGANTEAFF
J gene: TRBJ2-5; clone size: .; V gene: TRBV18; CDR3 protein: CASSTTHNGETQYF
J gene: TRBJ1-2; clone size: .; V gene: TRBV5-1; CDR3 protein: CASSSTGAAGYTF
J gene: TRBJ2-7; clone size: .; V gene: TRBV15; CDR3 protein: CATGLDRGLGQYF
J gene: TRBJ2-6; clone size: .; V gene: TRBV9; CDR3 protein: CASSVGSGSGANVLTF
J gene: TRBJ2-2; clone size: .; V gene: TRBV4-1; CDR3 protein: CASSQEEFSTARSGELFF
J gene: TRBJ2-3; clone size: .; V gene: TRBV12-1; CDR3 protein: CASSFVPSREGRGDTQYF
J gene: TRBJ1-1; clone size: many; V gene: TRBV7-3; CDR3 protein: CASSSGHANTEAFF